The T cell receptor (beta chain) under discussion was sequenced for a study of identical twins listed by TCRdb under 2016. For the wider study: To test whether fetal clonotypes persist, this study deep-sequenced TCR alpha and beta repertoires from monozygotic twins, from unrelated adults of various ages, and from cord blood. To rule out contamination, replicate twin experiments were performed at different times with different library preparation protocols.

Overall results and qualifications from the work: Invariant T cells such as MAIT and iNKT could partly confound zero-insertion analyses, although diverse VJ usage argued against such confounding for most clonotypes. Conclusions relied on cross-sectional statistical analysis, since the same donors could not be followed over many years. Out-of-frame TCR alpha sequences shared between twins showed an excess of low generation-probability sequences compared with coincidental sharing between unrelated individuals. In monozygotic twins, recombination models systematically underestimated out-of-frame TCR alpha sharing, but the models matched the sharing seen between unrelated individuals. Fewer insertions were carried by abundant cord blood beta clonotypes; a weaker similar trend was observed in young adult naive repertoires, while no such trend was observed in memory repertoires. In beta out-of-frame sequences, excess twin sharing was weaker, because having fewer shared sequences lowered the signal-to-noise ratio.

Libraries were constructed by 5' RACE. Sequencing used an Illumina HiSeq 2000. A universal primer binding site was added through template switching, and the final cDNA carried a unique molecular identifier so that TCR cDNA molecules could be counted accurately. Specific primers in the conserved constant-segment region were used to synthesize first-strand cDNA for the TCR alpha and beta chains. To control for contamination, every cDNA library was double barcoded, receiving both a SMART-Mk sample barcode and Illumina barcodes. Two successive PCR steps introduced TruSeq adapter sequences along with Illumina sample barcodes. TCR alpha and beta cDNA libraries were sequenced on the Illumina HiSeq platform with custom primers. In the original analysis: Unique molecular identifiers were extracted from raw reads with MiGEC, and CDR3 positions were determined with MiXCR. Recombination models were inferred per individual with the repgenHMM and IGoR tools using an EM algorithm. Shared clonotype analysis was performed with the tcR package in R, normalizing sharing by the product of cloneset sizes. Out-of-frame nonproductive sequences were analyzed to study raw recombination free of thymic and clonal selection effects. TCRdb reprocessed the public reads (quality trimming at Q25 with fastp, clone calling with MiXCR) and kept in-frame beta chains. When rows share a CDR3 protein, they turn into one entry using the most common DNA and genes. TCRdb, not the authors, supplied the V and J calls. The sample has about 690,000 distinct CDR3 sequences on record, roughly 6% of them singletons. Approximately 1.6% of the sample goes to the ten largest clones.

Notes on this clonotype: Its target antigen remains unknown. No quality values exist for individual bases; no much larger clone is one base distant.

All donors were healthy Caucasians. Three unrelated non-twin adults were additionally sequenced: a male aged 18 to 30, a male aged 50 to 59 and a female aged 50 to 59. Miltenyi CD45RO+ enrichment and human naive T-cell isolation kits were used to isolate memory (CD45RO+) and naive T cells from PBMC. For CDR1 and CDR2, the germline V gene lists LGHNA and YNFKEQ. CDR3 length: 15 amino acids, cysteine to phenylalanine. Only the CDR3 DNA is retained, 45 bases long and in frame from the first base. Trimming takes 5 bases off V and 4 bases off J; junction bases not matched to a gene: 9. In this chain, TRBV4-2 is recombined with TRBJ2-7, and TRBD2 matches 9 of the central bases. Sequencing was done on a sample of naive T cells sorted from blood. This specimen's cell subset or site label, per the study, means: cells isolated with a human naive T-cell isolation kit. The source of this sequence is a man aged 18 to 29 in good health. The nucleotide sequence reads as follows: TGTGCCAGCAGCTTTCAGCGGGAGGCTTTTTACGAGCAGTACTTC. This translates into CASSFQREAFYEQYF.